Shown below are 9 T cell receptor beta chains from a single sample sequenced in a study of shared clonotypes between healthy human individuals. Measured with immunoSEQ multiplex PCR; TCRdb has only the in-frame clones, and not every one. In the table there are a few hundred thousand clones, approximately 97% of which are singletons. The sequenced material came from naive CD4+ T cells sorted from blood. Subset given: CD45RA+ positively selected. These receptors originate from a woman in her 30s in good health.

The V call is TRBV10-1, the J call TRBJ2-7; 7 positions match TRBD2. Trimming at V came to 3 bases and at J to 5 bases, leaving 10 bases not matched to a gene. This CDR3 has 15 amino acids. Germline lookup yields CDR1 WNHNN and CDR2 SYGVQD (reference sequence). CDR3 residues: CASSDSGGLKNEQYF. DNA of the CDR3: TGCGCCAGCAGTGACTCTGGGGGACTAAAGAACGAGCAGTACTTC.

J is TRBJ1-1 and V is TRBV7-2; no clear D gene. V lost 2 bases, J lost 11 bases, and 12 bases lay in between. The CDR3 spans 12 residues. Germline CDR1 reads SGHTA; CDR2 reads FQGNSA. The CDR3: CASSLPVGGAFF. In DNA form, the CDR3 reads TGTGCCAGCAGCTTACCCGTGGGCGGGGCTTTCTTT.

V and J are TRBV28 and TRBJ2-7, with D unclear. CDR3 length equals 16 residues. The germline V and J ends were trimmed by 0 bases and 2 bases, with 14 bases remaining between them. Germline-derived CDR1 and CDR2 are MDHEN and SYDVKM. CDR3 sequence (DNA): TGTGCCAGCAGTTTATGGGCCCGTGGGCGGACCTACGAGCAGTACTTC. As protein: CASSLWARGRTYEQYF.

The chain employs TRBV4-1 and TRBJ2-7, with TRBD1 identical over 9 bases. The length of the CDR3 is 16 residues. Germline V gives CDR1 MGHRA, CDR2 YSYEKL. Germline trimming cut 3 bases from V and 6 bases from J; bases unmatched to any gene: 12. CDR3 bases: TGCGCCAGCAGCCACCTCGGGACAGGGTATGTGGGCGAGCAGTACTTC. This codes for CASSHLGTGYVGEQYF.

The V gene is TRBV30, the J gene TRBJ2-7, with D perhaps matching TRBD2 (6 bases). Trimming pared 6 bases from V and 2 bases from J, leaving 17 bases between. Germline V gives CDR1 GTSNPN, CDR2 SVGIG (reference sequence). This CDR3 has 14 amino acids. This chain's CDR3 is CACHNRRAPYEQYF. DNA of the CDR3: TGTGCCTGCCACAACCGGAGGGCCCCCTACGAGCAGTACTTC.

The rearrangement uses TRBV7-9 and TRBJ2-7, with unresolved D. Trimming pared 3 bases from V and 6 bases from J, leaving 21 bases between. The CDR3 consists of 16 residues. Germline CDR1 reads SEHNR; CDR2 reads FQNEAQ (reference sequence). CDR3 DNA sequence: TGTGCCAGCAGCTTTAAAGATCCGGGCCCCTCAGGCGAGCAGTACTTC. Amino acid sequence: CASSFKDPGPSGEQYF. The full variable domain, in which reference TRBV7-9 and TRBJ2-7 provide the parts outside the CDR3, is DTGVSQNPRHKITKRGQNVTFRCDPISEHNRLYWYRQTLGQGPEFLTYFQNEAQLEKSRLLSDRFSAERPKGSFSTLEIQRTEQGDSAMYLCASSFKDPGPSGEQYFGPGTRLTVT.

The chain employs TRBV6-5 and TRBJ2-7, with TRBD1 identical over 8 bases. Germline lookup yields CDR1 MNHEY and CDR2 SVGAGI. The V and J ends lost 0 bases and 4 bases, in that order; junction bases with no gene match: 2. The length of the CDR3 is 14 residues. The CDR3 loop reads CASSYSYRGYEQYF. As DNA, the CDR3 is TGTGCCAGCAGTTACTCTTACAGGGGGTACGAGCAGTACTTC.

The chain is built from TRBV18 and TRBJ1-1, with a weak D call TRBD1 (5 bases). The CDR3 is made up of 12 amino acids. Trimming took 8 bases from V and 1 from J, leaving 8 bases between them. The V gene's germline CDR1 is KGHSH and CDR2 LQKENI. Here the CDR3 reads CASADRNTEAFF. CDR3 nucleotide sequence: TGTGCCAGCGCCGACAGGAACACTGAAGCTTTCTTT. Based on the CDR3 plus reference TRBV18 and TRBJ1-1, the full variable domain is NAGVMQNPRHLVRRRGQEARLRCSPMKGHSHVYWYRQLPEEGLKFMVYLQKENIIDESGMPKERFSAEFPKEGPSILRIQQVVRGDSAAYFCASADRNTEAFFGQGTRLTVV.

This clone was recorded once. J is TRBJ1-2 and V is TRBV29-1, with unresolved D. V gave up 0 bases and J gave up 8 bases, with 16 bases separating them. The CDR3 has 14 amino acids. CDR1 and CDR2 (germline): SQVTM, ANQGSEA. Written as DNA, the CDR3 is TGCAGCGTTGAAGATGTTTCAGGACTCGGGGGCTACACCTTC. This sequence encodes CSVEDVSGLGGYTF.